This entry lists 19 T cell receptor beta chains sequenced from one sample in a study of cytomegalovirus exposure and HLA in healthy donors (dated by TCRdb to 2017 to 2019). Receptor libraries were prepared by the immunoSEQ multiplex PCR assay. The multiplex PCR relied on a mix of 60 forward primers for TCR Vbeta segments and 13 reverse primers for TCR Jbeta segments. The table was pulled from immuneACCESS by TCRdb, which kept in-frame rearrangements only. Such tables lose some clones; where checked, under half of the loss comes from unresolved V genes, and the rest has no known cause. A total of 95,000 or so clones appear in this sample, 65% to 80% of them only once. The ten largest clonotypes hold approximately 15% of the sample. Sequencing was carried out using PBMCs. Receptors originate from a woman aged 45-60 years in good health and CMV-seropositive.

This clone was observed a handful of times. This chain links TRBV4-3 with TRBJ1-2; 8 bases align to TRBD1. From germline, CDR1 is LGHNA and CDR2 YSLEER. The CDR3 runs 14 residues. The V and J ends lost 2 bases and 5 bases, in that order; junction bases with no gene match: 4. The chain's CDR3 is CASSQLDRGYGYTF. CDR3 DNA: TGCGCCAGCAGCCAACTCGACAGGGGATATGGCTACACCTTC.

The rearrangement joins TRBV10-3 to TRBJ2-3, with 7 positions matching TRBD2. After removal of 11 bases from V and 2 bases from J, the junction contained 7 bases not matched to a gene. Germline CDR1 ENHRY, CDR2 SYGVKD. The CDR3 covers 13 residues. As DNA, the CDR3 is TGTGCCGCTAGCAGCGGGGCCACAGATACGCAGTATTTT. Protein: CAASSGATDTQYF.

The rearrangement links TRBV5-1 to TRBJ1-2; 7 nucleotides match TRBD1. The CDR3 runs to 13 residues. The germline V gene encodes CDR1 SGHRS and CDR2 YFSETQ. V was pared by 4 bases and J by 5 bases, with 5 bases of the junction left unmatched. The CDR3 spells CASSGSGGYGYTF. The CDR3 coding sequence is TGCGCCAGCAGCGGGTCAGGGGGGTATGGCTACACCTTC.

V is TRBV28 and J is TRBJ2-3; TRBD2 aligns across 8 bases. Per the germline V gene, CDR1 is MDHEN and CDR2 is SYDVKM. V lost 2 bases and J lost 7; bases outside the gene matches: 11. This CDR3 region has 16 residues. CDR3 sequence: CASSLKRERVGYTQYF. CDR3 nucleotides: TGTGCCAGCAGTTTAAAGCGGGAGAGGGTTGGGTATACGCAGTATTTT.

This clone was counted only a few times. The chain uses TRBV7-6 and TRBJ2-5, with a possible D match to TRBD2 (5 bases). Germline CDR1 and CDR2: SGHVS and FNYEAQ. This CDR3 contains 13 residues. V lost 3 bases, J lost 11 bases, and 16 bases lay in between. CDR3 nucleotides: TGTGCCAGCAGCTTGGGGAGACTGGGTGAGCAGTACTTC. Translating gives CASSLGRLGEQYF.

This clone showed up just a few times. The chain joins TRBV28 to TRBJ1-1, with D perhaps matching TRBD1 (6 bases). The germline V gene has CDR1 MDHEN and CDR2 SYDVKM. Trimming left V 1 base short and J 5 bases short, with 11 bases between. This CDR3 comprises 14 residues. CDR3 DNA sequence: TGTGCCAGCAGTTTATACAGGGTGGGGACTGAAGCTTTCTTT. Residues: CASSLYRVGTEAFF.

The chain is built from TRBV11-2 and TRBJ2-7; TRBD2 might be the D (6 bases). There are 14 residues in the CDR3. The V gene's germline CDR1 is SGHAT and CDR2 FQNNGV. V was cut by 5 bases and J by 5 bases, with 16 bases left in between. The CDR3 DNA sequence: TGTGCCAGCAGCCTTCGACCGGGACTCCACGAGCAGTACTTC. It codes for CASSLRPGLHEQYF.

This clone has only one observation. This sequence joins TRBV5-1 and TRBJ2-2; 10 positions agree with TRBD2. Trimming removed 4 bases from V and 5 bases from J; junction bases left unmatched: 8. Germline V gene lookup returns CDR1 SGHRS and CDR2 YFSETQ. The CDR3 runs 16 residues. CDR3 loop: CASSASGRAETGELFF. The CDR3 nucleotides read TGCGCCAGCAGCGCCAGCGGGAGGGCCGAGACCGGGGAGCTGTTTTTT.

The rearrangement joins TRBV28 to TRBJ2-7, with TRBD2 matching 8 bases. This CDR3 has 15 residues. The V gene end was trimmed by 5 bases and the J gene end by 3 bases; junction bases not matched to a gene: 9. Germline CDR1 MDHEN, CDR2 SYDVKM. The CDR3 DNA reads TGTGCCAGCAGTACCCGGGGGGGGGTCGTCTACGAGCAGTACTTC. Encoded protein: CASSTRGGVVYEQYF. The entire variable domain, with the rest obtained from reference TRBV28 and TRBJ2-7, is as follows: DVKVTQSSRYLVKRTGEKVFLECVQDMDHENMFWYRQDPGLGLRLIYFSYDVKMKEKGDIPEGYSVSREKKERFSLILESASTNQTSMYLCASSTRGGVVYEQYFGPGTRLTVT.

CDR3 sequence reads: CASSLGGGDEQYF. CDR3 sequence (DNA): TGTGCCAGCAGCTTGGGGGGAGGGGACGAGCAGTACTTC. The V call is TRBV5-6, the J call TRBJ2-7, with 7 bases matching TRBD2. Germline lookup yields CDR1 SGHDT and CDR2 YYEEEE. This CDR3 has 13 amino acids. The ends lost 0 bases at V and 5 bases at J; junction bases unmatched: 2.

This clone was recorded a few times. V gene TRBV6-1 combines with J gene TRBJ2-7, with TRBD1 matching 8 bases. V dropped 4 bases and J dropped 4; count of bases not matched to a gene: 9. Germline values: CDR1 MNHNS, CDR2 SASEGT. The CDR3 extends over 15 amino acids. The CDR3 reads CASSGTGRSLYEQYF. The CDR3 DNA is TGTGCCAGCAGTGGGACAGGGAGGTCTTTGTACGAGCAGTACTTC.

The table lists this clone with a few counts. The J gene is TRBJ1-4, the V gene TRBV9; no definite D call. CDR1 is SGDLS, CDR2 YYNGEE, per germline. CDR3 length equals 14 residues. V was clipped by 0 bases and J by 7 bases, with 10 bases between them. CDR3 nucleotide sequence: TGTGCCAGCAGCGTAGCGGGGTTACCTGAAAAACTGTTTTTT. Encoded protein: CASSVAGLPEKLFF.

The chain carries TRBV2 and TRBJ2-2; D is unresolved. Per germline, CDR1 SNHLY and CDR2 FYNNEI. The V and J ends lost 6 bases and 4 bases respectively, with 12 bases between them. This CDR3 region has 14 residues. The CDR3 reads CASSYVDFTGELFF. In DNA, the CDR3 is TGTGCCAGCAGCTATGTTGATTTCACCGGGGAGCTGTTTTTT.

V usage is TRBV29-1 and J usage is TRBJ1-5; D not certain. Germline assignment: CDR1 SQVTM and CDR2 ANQGSEA. Deletions cut 4 bases from V and 0 bases from J, with 7 bases between. The CDR3 has 13 amino acids. In DNA form, the CDR3 reads TGCAGCGTTGGGGAGGGTAGCAATCAGCCCCAGCATTTT. Encoded protein: CSVGEGSNQPQHF. Using reference TRBV29-1 and TRBJ1-5 for the parts outside the CDR3, the full variable domain is SAVISQKPSRDICQRGTSLTIQCQVDSQVTMMFWYRQQPGQSLTLIATANQGSEATYESGFVIDKFPISRPNLTFSTLTVSNMSPEDSSIYLCSVGEGSNQPQHFGDGTRLSIL.

The V call is TRBV5-1, the J call TRBJ1-5; 9 bases agree with TRBD1. Germline CDR1 SGHRS, CDR2 YFSETQ. The CDR3 runs 20 residues. Unmatched junction bases numbered 16, after V lost 0 bases and J lost 3 bases. CDR3 amino acids: CASSLAAYRGRLVFNQPQHF. In DNA form, the CDR3 reads TGCGCCAGCAGCTTGGCGGCGTACAGGGGGCGCCTGGTATTCAATCAGCCCCAGCATTTT.

The chain links TRBV2 to TRBJ1-1; D remains ambiguous. The CDR3 covers 12 residues. In germline, CDR1 is SNHLY, CDR2 FYNNEI. The germline V and J ends were trimmed by 4 bases and 8 bases, with 11 bases remaining between them. The CDR3 DNA sequence: TGTGCCAGCAGTGTGGGGAGGATAGAAGCTTTCTTT. As protein: CASSVGRIEAFF.

The V and J genes are TRBV27 and TRBJ2-3; 8 bases are shared with TRBD1. After removal of 4 bases from V and 4 bases from J, the junction contained 13 bases not matched to a gene. Germline V CDR1 and CDR2: MNHEY, SMNVEV (reference sequence). This CDR3 spans 17 amino acids. The CDR3 protein is CASSSPVQGASPDTQYF. CDR3 nucleotide sequence: TGTGCCAGCAGTTCCCCCGTCCAGGGGGCGTCACCAGATACGCAGTATTTT.

The chain couples TRBV5-1 to TRBJ1-1; 9 nucleotides agree with TRBD1. There are 13 residues in the CDR3. The ends lost 4 bases at V and 7 bases at J; junction bases unmatched: 5. The V gene's germline CDR1 is SGHRS and CDR2 YFSETQ. CDR3 in DNA: TGCGCCAGCAGCAACGACAGGGGGGATGAAGCTTTCTTT. This translates into CASSNDRGDEAFF. Supplemented by reference TRBV5-1 and TRBJ1-1, the full variable domain reads KAGVTQTPRYLIKTRGQQVTLSCSPISGHRSVSWYQQTPGQGLQFLFEYFSETQRNKGNFPGRFSGRQFSNSRSEMNVSTLELGDSALYLCASSNDRGDEAFFGQGTRLTVV.

The V call is TRBV19, the J call TRBJ2-4, with D tentatively TRBD2 (6 bases). V was shortened by 6 bases and J by 8 bases, with 14 bases between the two germline ends. The CDR3 totals 13 residues. In germline, CDR1 is LNHDA, CDR2 SQIVND (reference sequence). Here the CDR3 DNA reads TGTGCCAGTAGGAGATCGGGAGAGGACATTCAGTACTTC. Amino acid sequence: CASRRSGEDIQYF.